This T cell receptor (beta chain) emerged from a study of spatial heterogeneity in lung cancer. On the study more broadly: Detection consistently yielded more beta chains than alpha chains. A unique TCR and UMI combination showed up more than ten times in raw reads, on average. Points from the study as a whole: Ubiquitous expanded tumor TCRs showed up in blood more at resection than follow-up.

V lost 1 base, J lost 4 bases, and 20 bases lay in between. Looked up from germline, CDR1 is SGHTA and CDR2 is FQGNSA. The CDR3 runs to 17 residues. Every TCR cDNA molecule bore its own unique molecular identifier. Each CDR3 protein gets one entry after TCRdb re-called the 5' RACE reads with MiXCR. The table includes roughly 16,000 distinct CDR3 sequences, over 20% detected once. In its sample, this clonotype is medium-sized. Its specificity is unknown. Described time point: sample taken at primary tumor resection. Researchers sequenced whole RNA taken from tumor, nontumor lung or frozen PBMC without sorting.

This specimen was PBMCs, taken at surgery. This receptor was identified in a female donor with early-stage non-small cell lung cancer. The V call is TRBV7-2, the J call TRBJ2-7; D gene unclear. The CDR3 protein is CASSLGVLFAKTYEQYF. The CDR3 nucleotides read TGTGCCAGCAGCTTAGGAGTTCTTTTCGCTAAAACATACGAGCAGTACTTC. The variable domain in full, completed from reference TRBV7-2 and TRBJ2-7, reads GAGVSQSPSNKVTEKGKDVELRCDPISGHTALYWYRQSLGQGLEFLIYFQGNSAPDKSGLPSDRFSAERTGGSVSTLTIQRTQQEDSAVYLCASSLGVLFAKTYEQYFGPGTRLTVT.